The source of this TCR beta chain is a study of blood T cell repertoires in COVID-19. Study at large: PBMCs, B-cell-depleted T cells, or T cells were the source of the cDNA or gDNA that made up the material.

The CDR3 runs 17 residues. The V gene lost 0 bases and the J gene lost 3 bases, with 16 bases spanning the gap. Germline values: CDR1 LGHDT, CDR2 YNNKEL (reference sequence). Original methodology: Amplification of reference gene primers provided the estimated nucleated cell counts. Here immunoSEQ multiplex PCR was the method, and the copy in TCRdb shows in-frame clones only, minus some. V and J calls and clone size are copied from that table; D and trimming were computed from the DNA. The data show around 130,000 clones, around nine tenths seen once. This rearrangement joins TRBV3-1 (or the pseudogene TRBV3-2) to TRBJ2-3, with a tentative D call TRBD2 (6 bases). The origin of this receptor is a man aged 45-65 years with active or convalescent COVID-19. The sequencing input was peripheral blood. The CDR3 region has the DNA TGTGCCAGCAGCCAAGATCACATAGCGGCCCCAACAGATACGCAGTATTTT. Encoded protein: CASSQDHIAAPTDTQYF.